This entry lists 2 T cell receptor beta chains sequenced from one sample in a study of blood T cell repertoires in COVID-19. The protocol was immunoSEQ multiplex PCR, while the TCRdb copy is restricted to in-frame clones and leaves out a portion. There are fewer than 150,000 clones in the sample; about 88% occur only once, and under 6.5% lies in the top ten. The sequenced sample consisted of peripheral blood. The receptors come from a human donor in a cohort sampled during active COVID-19.

The sample holds a few counts of this clone. This chain connects TRBV5-4 to TRBJ1-2, with a weak D call TRBD1 (6 bases). Trimming took 6 bases from V and 5 from J, leaving 14 bases between them. The CDR3 length is 13 residues. Germline CDR1 reads SGHNT; CDR2 reads YYREEE (reference sequence). For the CDR3, the DNA is TGTGCCAGCACCCCGGGGAGGGGGTATGGCTACACCTTC. It specifies CASTPGRGYGYTF.

V usage is TRBV11-2 and J usage is TRBJ1-4; 10 positions match TRBD1. The J segment lost 8 bases and the V segment lost 5 bases, leaving 8 bases of the junction unmatched. Germline V gene lookup returns CDR1 SGHAT and CDR2 FQNNGV. The CDR3 consists of 15 residues. This CDR3 reads CASSPIDRGREKLFF. The CDR3 DNA is TGTGCCAGCAGCCCCATTGACAGGGGGCGGGAAAAACTGTTTTTT.